This T cell receptor (beta chain) was captured in a study of shared clonotypes between healthy human individuals. General observations from the study: Larger estimated richness was generally seen in naive subsets than in memory subsets. The generation probabilities recorded for non-shared clonotypes fell below those of clonotypes shared by all four donors.

CD8 cells regarded as naive lacked CD45RO, were positively chosen for CCR7, and omitted terminally differentiated effector memory CD45RA+ cells. Trimming removed 4 bases from V and 6 bases from J, with 21 bases in between. The CDR3 consists of 16 residues. The germline V gene has CDR1 LNHDA and CDR2 SQIVND (reference sequence). TCRdb's copy holds only in-frame clones and misses some; the assay was immunoSEQ multiplex PCR. Of about 2.2 million clones in the sample, 90% to 95% were seen once. A word on this clone: Its antigen is undetermined.

The chain couples TRBV19 to TRBJ1-1, with D possibly TRBD1 on 6 matching bases. This clonotype originated in a man in his late teens or twenties in good health. Some clones in this sample may be carry-over from other donors' samples. The material sequenced was naive CD8+ T cells from PBMCs. The CDR3: CASSTLQGLIDAEAFF. The CDR3 DNA sequence: TGTGCCAGTAGTACATTACAGGGACTGATTGATGCTGAAGCTTTCTTT. The whole variable domain, remainder taken from reference TRBV19 and TRBJ1-1, is DGGITQSPKYLFRKEGQNVTLSCEQNLNHDAMYWYRQDPGQGLRLIYYSQIVNDFQKGDIAEGYSVSREKKESFPLTVTSAQKNPTAFYLCASSTLQGLIDAEAFFGQGTRLTVV.